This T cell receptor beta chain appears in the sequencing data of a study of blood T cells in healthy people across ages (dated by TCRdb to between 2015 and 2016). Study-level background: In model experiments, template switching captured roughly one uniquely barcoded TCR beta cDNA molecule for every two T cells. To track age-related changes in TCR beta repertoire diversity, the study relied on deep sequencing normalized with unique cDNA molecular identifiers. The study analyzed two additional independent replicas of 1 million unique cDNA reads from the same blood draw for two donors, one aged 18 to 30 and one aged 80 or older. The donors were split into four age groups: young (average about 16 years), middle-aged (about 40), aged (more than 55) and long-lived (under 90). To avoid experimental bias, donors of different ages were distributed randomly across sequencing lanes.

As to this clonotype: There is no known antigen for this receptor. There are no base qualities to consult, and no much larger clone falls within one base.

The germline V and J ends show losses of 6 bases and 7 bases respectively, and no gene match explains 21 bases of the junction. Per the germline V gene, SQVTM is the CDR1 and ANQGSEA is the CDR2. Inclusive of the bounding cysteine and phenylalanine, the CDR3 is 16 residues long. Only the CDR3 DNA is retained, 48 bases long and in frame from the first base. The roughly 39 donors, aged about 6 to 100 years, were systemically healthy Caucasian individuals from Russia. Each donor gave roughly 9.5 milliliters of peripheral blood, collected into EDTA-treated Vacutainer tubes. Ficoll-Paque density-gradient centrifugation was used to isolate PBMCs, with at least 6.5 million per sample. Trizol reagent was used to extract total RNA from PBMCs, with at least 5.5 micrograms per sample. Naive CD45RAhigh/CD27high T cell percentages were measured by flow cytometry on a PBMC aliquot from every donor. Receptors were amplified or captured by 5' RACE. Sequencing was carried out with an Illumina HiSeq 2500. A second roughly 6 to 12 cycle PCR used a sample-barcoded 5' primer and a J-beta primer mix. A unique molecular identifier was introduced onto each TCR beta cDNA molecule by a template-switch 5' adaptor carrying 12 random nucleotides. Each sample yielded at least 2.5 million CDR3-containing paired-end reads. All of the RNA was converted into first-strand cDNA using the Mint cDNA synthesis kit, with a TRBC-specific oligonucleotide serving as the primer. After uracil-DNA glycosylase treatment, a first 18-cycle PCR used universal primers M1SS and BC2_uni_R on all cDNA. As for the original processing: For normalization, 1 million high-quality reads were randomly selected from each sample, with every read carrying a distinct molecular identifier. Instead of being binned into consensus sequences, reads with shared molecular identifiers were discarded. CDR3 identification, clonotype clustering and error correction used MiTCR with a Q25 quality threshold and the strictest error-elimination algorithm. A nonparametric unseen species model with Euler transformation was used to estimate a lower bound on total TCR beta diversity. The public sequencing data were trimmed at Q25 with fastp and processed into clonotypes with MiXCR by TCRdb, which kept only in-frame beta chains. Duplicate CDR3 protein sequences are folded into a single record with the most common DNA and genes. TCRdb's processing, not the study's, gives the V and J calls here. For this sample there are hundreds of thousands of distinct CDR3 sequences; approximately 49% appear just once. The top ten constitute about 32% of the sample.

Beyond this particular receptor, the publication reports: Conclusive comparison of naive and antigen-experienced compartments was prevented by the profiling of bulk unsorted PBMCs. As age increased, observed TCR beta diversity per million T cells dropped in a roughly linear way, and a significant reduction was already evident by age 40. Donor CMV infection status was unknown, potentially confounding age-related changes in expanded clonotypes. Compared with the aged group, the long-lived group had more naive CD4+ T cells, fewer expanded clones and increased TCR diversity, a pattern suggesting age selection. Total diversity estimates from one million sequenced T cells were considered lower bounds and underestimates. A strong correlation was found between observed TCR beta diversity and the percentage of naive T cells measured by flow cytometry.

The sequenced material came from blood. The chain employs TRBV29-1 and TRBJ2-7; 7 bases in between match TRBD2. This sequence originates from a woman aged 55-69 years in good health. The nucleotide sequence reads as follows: TGCAGCGTCTCGCGCGGGGGACGAGCGGACCACAATGAGCAGTACTTC. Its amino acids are CSVSRGGRADHNEQYF.